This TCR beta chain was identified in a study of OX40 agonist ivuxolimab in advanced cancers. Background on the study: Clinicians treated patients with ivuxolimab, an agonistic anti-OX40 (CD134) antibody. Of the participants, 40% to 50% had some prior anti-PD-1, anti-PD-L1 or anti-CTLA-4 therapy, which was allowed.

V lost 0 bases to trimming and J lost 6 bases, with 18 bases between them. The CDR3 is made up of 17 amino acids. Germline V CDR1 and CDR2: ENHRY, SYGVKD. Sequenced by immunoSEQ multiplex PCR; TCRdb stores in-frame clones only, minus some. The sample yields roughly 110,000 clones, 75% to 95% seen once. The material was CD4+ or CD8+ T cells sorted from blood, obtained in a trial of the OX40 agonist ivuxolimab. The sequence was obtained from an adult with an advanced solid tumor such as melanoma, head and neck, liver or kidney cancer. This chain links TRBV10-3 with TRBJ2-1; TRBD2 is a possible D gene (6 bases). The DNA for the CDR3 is TGTGCCATCAGTGAGTCGATGCATGGCGGGAAAGGCAATGAGCAGTTCTTC. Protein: CAISESMHGGKGNEQFF.